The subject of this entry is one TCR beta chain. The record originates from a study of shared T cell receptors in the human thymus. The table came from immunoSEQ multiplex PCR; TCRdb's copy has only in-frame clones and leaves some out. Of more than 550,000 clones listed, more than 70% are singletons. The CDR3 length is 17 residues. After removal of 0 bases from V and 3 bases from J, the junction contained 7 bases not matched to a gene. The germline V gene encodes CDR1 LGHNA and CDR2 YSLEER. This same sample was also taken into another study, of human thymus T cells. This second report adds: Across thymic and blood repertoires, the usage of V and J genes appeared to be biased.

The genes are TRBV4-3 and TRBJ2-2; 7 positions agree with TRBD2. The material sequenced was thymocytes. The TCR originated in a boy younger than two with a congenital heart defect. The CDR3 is CASSQEFGRPDTGELFF. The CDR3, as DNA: TGCGCCAGCAGCCAAGAATTCGGGAGGCCAGACACCGGGGAGCTGTTTTTT.